The 2 T cell receptor beta chains below all came from one sample that was sequenced in a study of blood T cells in healthy people across ages (dated by TCRdb to between 2014 and 2017). Preparation of the library involved 5' RACE. Sequenced on an Illumina HiSeq 2500. A second PCR of roughly 7 to 11 cycles was run with a J-beta primer mix and a sample-barcoded 5' primer. TCRdb reran the public reads through fastp at Q25 and MiXCR, keeping productive beta chains. CDR3 protein duplicates are merged, each entry listing the most common genes and DNA. The table for this sample lists some 550,000 distinct CDR3 sequences; roughly 48% of them were counted only once. The ten biggest clones cover roughly 24% of the sample. Specimen: blood. The receptors were gathered from a man aged 80 or over in good health.

Details on this clonotype: Possible read error: a much larger clone is one base away. J is TRBJ2-1 and V is TRBV6-6; 12 nucleotides align to TRBD2. The CDR3 covers 17 residues. The germline CDR1 and CDR2 sequences are MNHNY and SVGAGI (reference sequence). DNA of the CDR3: TGTGTCAGCAGTCGGGCCCTCGAGACTAGCGGGGGTAGTGAGCAGTTCTTC. Translated, it gives CVSSRALETSGGSEQFF.

This rearrangement joins TRBV27 to TRBJ1-4; the match to TRBD1 covers 8 bases. J lost 3 bases, V lost 6 bases, and 3 bases had no gene match. The V gene's germline CDR1 is MNHEY and CDR2 SMNVEV (reference sequence). This CDR3 contains 14 residues. In nucleotides, the CDR3 is TGTGCCAGCAGCCGGACAGGGCCTAATGAAAAACTGTTTTTT. Translated, it gives CASSRTGPNEKLFF.